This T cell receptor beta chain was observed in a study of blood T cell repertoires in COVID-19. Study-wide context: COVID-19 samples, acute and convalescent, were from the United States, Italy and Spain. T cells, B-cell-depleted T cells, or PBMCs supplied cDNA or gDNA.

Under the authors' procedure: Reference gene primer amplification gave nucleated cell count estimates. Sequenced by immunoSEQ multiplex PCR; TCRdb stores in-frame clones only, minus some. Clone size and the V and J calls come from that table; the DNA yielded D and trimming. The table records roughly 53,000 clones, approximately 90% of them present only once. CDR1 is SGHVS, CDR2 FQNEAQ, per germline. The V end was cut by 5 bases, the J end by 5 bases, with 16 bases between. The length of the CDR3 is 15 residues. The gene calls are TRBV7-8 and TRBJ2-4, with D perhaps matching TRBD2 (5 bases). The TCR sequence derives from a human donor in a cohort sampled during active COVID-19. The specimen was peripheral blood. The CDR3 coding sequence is TGTGCCAGCAGCCCTCGGGGATCCACCCAAAACATTCAGTACTTC. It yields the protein CASSPRGSTQNIQYF. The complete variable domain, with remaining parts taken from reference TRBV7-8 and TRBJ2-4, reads GAGVSQSPRYKVAKRGQDVALRCDPISGHVSLFWYQQALGQGPEFLTYFQNEAQLDKSGLPSDRFFAERPEGSVSTLKIQRTQQEDSAVYLCASSPRGSTQNIQYFGAGTRLSVL.